Below, one T cell receptor (beta chain) is given with its context. Its specificity is unknown. These data come from a study of T cells in Graves' hyperthyroidism and ophthalmopathy. Amplified TCR beta CDR3 regions derived from RNA transcripts. The HTBI primer set served for first-round RT-PCR of the TCR CDR3. TCRdb reprocessed the multiplex PCR reads with MiXCR, giving one entry per CDR3 protein. Among around 340,000 distinct CDR3 sequences listed, roughly 20% were seen once. Findings and caveats of the study: Model-based prediction identified ophthalmopathy a median 6.5 months prior to its onset.

CDR3 length: 14 residues. Germline-derived CDR1 and CDR2 are SGHRS and YFSETQ. The V and J ends lost 4 bases and 4 bases respectively, with 12 bases between them. The sequenced material came from blood. The rearrangement joins TRBV5-1 to TRBJ2-1; D is ambiguous. The TCR comes from a woman between 45 and 60 years old with Graves' hyperthyroidism. This CDR3 is CASSQGSPYNEQFF. CDR3 DNA: TGCGCCAGCAGCCAAGGGTCCCCTTACAATGAGCAGTTCTTC.